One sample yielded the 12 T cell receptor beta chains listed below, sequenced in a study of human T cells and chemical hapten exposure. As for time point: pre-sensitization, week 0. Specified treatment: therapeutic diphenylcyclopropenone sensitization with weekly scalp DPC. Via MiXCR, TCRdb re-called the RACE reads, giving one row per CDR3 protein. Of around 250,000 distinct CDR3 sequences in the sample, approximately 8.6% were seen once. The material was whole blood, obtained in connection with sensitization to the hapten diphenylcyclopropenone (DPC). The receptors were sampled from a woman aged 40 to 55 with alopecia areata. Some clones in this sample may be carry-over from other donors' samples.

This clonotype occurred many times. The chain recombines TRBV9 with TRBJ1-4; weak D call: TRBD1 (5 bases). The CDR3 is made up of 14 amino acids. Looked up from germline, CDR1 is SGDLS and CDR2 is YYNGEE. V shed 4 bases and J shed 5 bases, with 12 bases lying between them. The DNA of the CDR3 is TGTGCCAGCAGCTTAGGACATCCGAATGAAAAACTGTTTTTT. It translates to CASSLGHPNEKLFF.

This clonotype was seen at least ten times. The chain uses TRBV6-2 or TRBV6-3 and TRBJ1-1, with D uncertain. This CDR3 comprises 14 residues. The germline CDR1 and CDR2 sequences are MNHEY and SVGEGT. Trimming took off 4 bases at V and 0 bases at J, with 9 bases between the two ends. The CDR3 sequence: CASSSGSMNTEAFF. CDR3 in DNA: TGTGCCAGCAGTTCGGGCTCAATGAACACTGAAGCTTTCTTT.

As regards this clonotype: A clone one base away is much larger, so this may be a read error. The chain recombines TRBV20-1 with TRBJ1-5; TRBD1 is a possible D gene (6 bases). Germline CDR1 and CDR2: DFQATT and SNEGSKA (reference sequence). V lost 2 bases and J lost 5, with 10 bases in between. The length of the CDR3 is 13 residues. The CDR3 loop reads CSARTEGDQPQHF. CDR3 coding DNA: TGCAGTGCTAGAACCGAGGGGGATCAGCCCCAGCATTTT.

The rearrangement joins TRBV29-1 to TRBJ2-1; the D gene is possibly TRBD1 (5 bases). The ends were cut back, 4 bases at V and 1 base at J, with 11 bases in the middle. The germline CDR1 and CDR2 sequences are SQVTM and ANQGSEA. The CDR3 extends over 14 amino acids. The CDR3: CSVGSRTSYNEQFF. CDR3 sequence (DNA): TGCAGCGTTGGTTCGCGGACATCCTACAATGAGCAGTTCTTC.

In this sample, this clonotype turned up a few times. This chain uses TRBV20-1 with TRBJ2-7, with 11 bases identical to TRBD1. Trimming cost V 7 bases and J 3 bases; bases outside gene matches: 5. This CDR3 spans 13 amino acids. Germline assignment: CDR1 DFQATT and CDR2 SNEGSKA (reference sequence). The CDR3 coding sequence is TGCAGTGGAGTTGGGACAGGGGGCTACGAGCAGTACTTC. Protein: CSGVGTGGYEQYF.

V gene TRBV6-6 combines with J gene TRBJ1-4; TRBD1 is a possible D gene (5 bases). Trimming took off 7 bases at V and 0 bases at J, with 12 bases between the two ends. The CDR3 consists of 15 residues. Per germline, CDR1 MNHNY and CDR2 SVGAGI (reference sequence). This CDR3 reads CASTYGAATNEKLFF. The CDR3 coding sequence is TGTGCCAGCACCTACGGGGCAGCAACTAATGAAAAACTGTTTTTT.

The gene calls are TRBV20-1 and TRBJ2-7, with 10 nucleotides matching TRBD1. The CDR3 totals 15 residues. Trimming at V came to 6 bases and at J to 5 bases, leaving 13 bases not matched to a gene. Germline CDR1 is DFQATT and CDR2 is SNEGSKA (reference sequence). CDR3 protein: CSAPTPGTGADEQYF. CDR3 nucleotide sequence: TGCAGTGCACCCACGCCCGGGACAGGGGCCGACGAGCAGTACTTC.

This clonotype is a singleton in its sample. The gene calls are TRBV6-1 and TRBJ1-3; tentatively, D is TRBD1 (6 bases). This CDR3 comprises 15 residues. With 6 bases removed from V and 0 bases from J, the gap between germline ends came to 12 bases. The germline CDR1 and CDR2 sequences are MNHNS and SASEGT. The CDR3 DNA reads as TGTGCCAGCAGCGCGGGGACACTCTCTGGAAACACCATATATTTT. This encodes CASSAGTLSGNTIYF.

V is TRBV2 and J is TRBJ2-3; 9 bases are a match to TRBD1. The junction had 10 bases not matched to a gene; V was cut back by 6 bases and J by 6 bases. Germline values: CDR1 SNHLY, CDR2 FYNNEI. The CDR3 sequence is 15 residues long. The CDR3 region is CASRRPGQGTDTQYF. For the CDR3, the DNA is TGTGCCAGCAGAAGACCGGGACAGGGAACGGATACGCAGTATTTT.

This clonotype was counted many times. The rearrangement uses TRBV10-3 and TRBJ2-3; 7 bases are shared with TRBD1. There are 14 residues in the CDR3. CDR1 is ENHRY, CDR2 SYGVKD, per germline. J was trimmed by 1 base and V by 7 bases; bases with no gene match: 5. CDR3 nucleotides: TGTGCCATCACCAATGGACAGGGCACAGATACGCAGTATTTT. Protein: CAITNGQGTDTQYF.

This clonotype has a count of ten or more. CDR3 sequence: CSPESREGPREQYF. DNA for the CDR3: TGCAGCCCAGAGAGTCGGGAGGGCCCTCGGGAGCAGTACTTC. This sequence joins TRBV20-1 and TRBJ2-7; 8 nucleotides line up with TRBD2. Germline V gives CDR1 DFQATT, CDR2 SNEGSKA (reference sequence). CDR3 length: 14 residues.

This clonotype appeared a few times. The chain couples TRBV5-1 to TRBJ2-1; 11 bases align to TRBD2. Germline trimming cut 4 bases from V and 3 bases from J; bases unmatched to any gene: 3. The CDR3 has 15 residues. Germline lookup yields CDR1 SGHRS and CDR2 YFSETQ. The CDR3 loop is CASSTSGGYYNEQFF. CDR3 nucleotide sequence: TGCGCCAGCAGCACTAGCGGGGGATACTACAATGAGCAGTTCTTC.